Each of the 24 T cell receptor beta chains below was sequenced from the same sample in a study of monozygotic twins with inflammatory bowel disease. TCRdb re-called the 5' RACE reads and catalogs CDR3 proteins one per entry, DNA excluded. Here the sample table reports roughly 150,000 distinct CDR3 sequences. Sequencing input: blood. Every receptor here comes from a human donor with ulcerative colitis or Crohn's disease, or a healthy co-twin of an affected twin (not recorded which).

CDR3 residues: CSAPKTSSIDEQFF. This chain joins TRBV20-1 and TRBJ2-1; TCRdb designates TRBD2, a call that cannot be tested without DNA. Looked up from germline, CDR1 is DFQATT and CDR2 is SNEGSKA (reference sequence). The CDR3 consists of 14 residues.

V and J are TRBV6-6 and TRBJ2-3; TCRdb's D call of TRBD1 is untestable without DNA. Per the germline V gene, CDR1 is MNHNY and CDR2 is SVGAGI (reference sequence). The CDR3 loop spans 14 amino acids. The CDR3 here is CASSPLGSADTQYF.

The chain combines TRBV28 with TRBJ1-4; TCRdb's D call of TRBD1 is untestable without DNA. Looked up from germline, CDR1 is MDHEN and CDR2 is SYDVKM. The CDR3 spans 17 residues. CDR3 sequence: CASSRWDSRTHNEKLFF. The full variable domain, completed using reference TRBV28 and TRBJ1-4, is DVKVTQSSRYLVKRTGEKVFLECVQDMDHENMFWYRQDPGLGLRLIYFSYDVKMKEKGDIPEGYSVSREKKERFSLILESASTNQTSMYLCASSRWDSRTHNEKLFFGSGTQLSVL.

The chain joins TRBV28 to TRBJ2-1; TCRdb designates TRBD1, a call that cannot be tested without DNA. Germline V gene lookup returns CDR1 MDHEN and CDR2 SYDVKM. The CDR3 totals 16 residues. The CDR3 here is CASRPLGTRSYNEQFF.

The chain combines TRBV5-6 with TRBJ1-2; the TCRdb D gene call, TRBD1, has no DNA to confirm it. This CDR3 spans 15 amino acids. Germline-derived CDR1 and CDR2 are SGHDT and YYEEEE. Here the CDR3 reads CASTPRDSLNYGYTF.

V and J are TRBV7-3 and TRBJ2-2; the TCRdb call, TRBD2, lacks DNA for checking. CDR3 size: 16 residues. From germline, CDR1 is SGHTA and CDR2 FQGTGA. The CDR3 is CASSLGLAGATGELFF.

V and J are TRBV20-1 and TRBJ1-3. Germline V gene sequence: CDR1 DFQATT, CDR2 SNEGSKA (reference sequence). The CDR3 is 12 amino acids. The CDR3 here is CSARDRTYTIYF.

V and J are TRBV20-1 and TRBJ2-1; the TRBD1 assignment by TCRdb is unverifiable without DNA. This CDR3 region has 13 residues. Germline V gene lookup returns CDR1 DFQATT and CDR2 SNEGSKA (reference sequence). CDR3 amino acids: CSGRDRVYNEQFF.

The genes are TRBV20-1 and TRBJ2-5. This CDR3 comprises 11 residues. Germline CDR1 is DFQATT and CDR2 is SNEGSKA (reference sequence). The CDR3 protein is CSASYGETQYF.

This sequence joins TRBV7-3 and TRBJ2-1; TCRdb's D call of TRBD2 is untestable without DNA. Germline CDR1 is SGHTA and CDR2 is FQGTGA. The CDR3 has 14 residues. CDR3 sequence: CASRLPGLANEQFF.

J is TRBJ2-1 and V is TRBV7-3; the TCRdb call, TRBD2, lacks DNA for checking. CDR1 and CDR2 from the germline V gene are SGHTA and FQGTGA. This CDR3 contains 14 residues. This CDR3 reads CASSLSSDNNEQFF.

V usage is TRBV3-1 and J usage is TRBJ2-2; absent DNA, TCRdb's TRBD1 call cannot be checked. The CDR3 contains 16 residues. CDR1 and CDR2 from the germline V gene are LGHDT and YNNKEL (reference sequence). CDR3: CASSHLRGRGTGELFF.

The chain combines TRBV7-3 with TRBJ2-1; the D gene TCRdb calls, TRBD2, cannot be checked with no DNA. The CDR3 length is 14 residues. CDR1 and CDR2 (germline): SGHTA, FQGTGA. The CDR3 here is CASSSLPSVNEQFF.

The J gene is TRBJ2-7, the V gene TRBV29-1; lacking DNA, the TRBD2 call made by TCRdb goes unchecked. Germline V gives CDR1 SQVTM, CDR2 ANQGSEA. The CDR3 consists of 15 residues. The CDR3 loop is CSVPGTSGYQYEQYF.

V and J are TRBV20-1 and TRBJ2-1; the TCRdb D gene call, TRBD2, has no DNA to confirm it. The germline V gene encodes CDR1 DFQATT and CDR2 SNEGSKA (reference sequence). The CDR3 has 17 amino acids. This CDR3 is CSARDHATSGRHNEQFF.

V usage is TRBV5-5 and J usage is TRBJ2-2. Germline V lookup: CDR1 SGHKS, CDR2 YYEKEE (reference sequence). The length of the CDR3 is 13 residues. The CDR3 spells CASSLVPTGELFF.

The chain carries TRBV6-4 and TRBJ2-2; with no DNA, the TCRdb D assignment of TRBD1 cannot be verified. CDR1 and CDR2 (germline): MRHNA, SNTAGT. The CDR3 totals 15 residues. The CDR3 here is CASKEQGASTGELFF.

This chain connects TRBV28 to TRBJ1-5. Germline V lookup: CDR1 MDHEN, CDR2 SYDVKM. The CDR3 length is 15 residues. CDR3 protein: CASSRREGGNQPQHF.

This sequence joins TRBV5-1 and TRBJ2-5; TCRdb gives TRBD2 as the D gene, but with no DNA this cannot be confirmed. The germline V gene encodes CDR1 SGHRS and CDR2 YFSETQ. CDR3 length: 16 residues. CDR3 in amino acids: CASSLVALADQETQYF. Full variable domain (remainder filled in from reference TRBV5-1 and TRBJ2-5): KAGVTQTPRYLIKTRGQQVTLSCSPISGHRSVSWYQQTPGQGLQFLFEYFSETQRNKGNFPGRFSGRQFSNSRSEMNVSTLELGDSALYLCASSLVALADQETQYFGPGTRLLVL.

The V gene is TRBV29-1, the J gene TRBJ2-5; TCRdb indicates TRBD1, and absent DNA this call remains unverified. The CDR3 covers 15 residues. Germline V gene sequence: CDR1 SQVTM, CDR2 ANQGSEA. The CDR3 loop reads CSVASTGTGGQTQYF.

The gene calls are TRBV7-9 and TRBJ1-4; TCRdb selects TRBD1, and the lack of DNA leaves this call unchecked. The length of the CDR3 is 15 residues. Germline-derived CDR1 and CDR2 are SEHNR and FQNEAQ (reference sequence). CDR3 sequence: CASSPGTGGREKLFF.

The chain is built from TRBV12-3 or TRBV12-4 and TRBJ1-1; the D call from TCRdb, TRBD1, cannot be confirmed without DNA. The CDR3 covers 16 residues. CDR3 sequence reads: CASGKWNRGRNTEAFF.

This CDR3 reads CSVEDQTGGTDTQYF. The V gene is TRBV29-1, the J gene TRBJ2-3; TCRdb outputs TRBD1, but without DNA this stays unchecked. This CDR3 is 15 amino acids long. Per the germline V gene, CDR1 is SQVTM and CDR2 is ANQGSEA.

The chain is built from TRBV12-3 or TRBV12-4 and TRBJ2-7; TCRdb proposes TRBD2, but this gene call is untestable without DNA. The CDR3 covers 15 residues. This CDR3 reads CASSRVGRARNEQYF.